Shown below are 14 T cell receptor beta chains from a single sample sequenced in a study of blood T cell repertoires in COVID-19. Sequencing was performed with immunoSEQ multiplex PCR; in TCRdb, only in-frame clones are kept and a portion is missing. The sample has around 57,000 clones, roughly 88% seen once; the top ten hold roughly 3.5%. The specimen sequenced was peripheral blood. All receptors come from a human donor in a cohort sampled during active COVID-19.

V is TRBV11-3 and J is TRBJ2-2; tentative D call: TRBD1 (5 bases). V was clipped by 3 bases and J by 2 bases, with 10 bases between them. The CDR3 runs 15 residues. Looked up from germline, CDR1 is SGHNT and CDR2 is YENEEA. CDR3 in amino acids: CASSLTETNTGELFF. CDR3 bases: TGTGCCAGCAGCTTGACAGAGACAAACACCGGGGAGCTGTTTTTT.

This sequence joins TRBV18 and TRBJ2-2; 8 bases map to TRBD1. V dropped 3 bases and J dropped 1; count of bases not matched to a gene: 7. The germline CDR1 and CDR2 sequences are KGHSH and LQKENI. The CDR3 has 17 residues. The CDR3 is CASSPLQGTGNTGELFF. CDR3 sequence (DNA): TGTGCCAGCTCACCTCTTCAAGGGACAGGGAACACCGGGGAGCTGTTTTTT.

This clone was seen once. V and J are TRBV9 and TRBJ2-2; 10 bases agree with TRBD2. The CDR3 contains 17 residues. V shed 7 bases and J 1 base; nucleotides not matched to a gene: 10. Germline V gene data show CDR1 as SGDLS and CDR2 as YYNGEE. Here the CDR3 reads CASGQPAGGLNTGELFF. The DNA of the CDR3 is TGTGCCAGCGGACAACCAGCGGGAGGGCTGAACACCGGGGAGCTGTTTTTT.

The chain carries TRBV11-2 and TRBJ2-7; 7 bases are shared with TRBD1. Losses at the gene ends were 5 bases for V and 4 bases for J; bases not matched to a gene: 5. The CDR3 has 13 amino acids. The germline V gene encodes CDR1 SGHAT and CDR2 FQNNGV. CDR3 sequence (DNA): TGTGCCAGCAGCCCAACAGGGGAGTACGAGCAGTACTTC. Translation: CASSPTGEYEQYF.

The V gene is TRBV7-9, the J gene TRBJ1-1; 7 bases are a match to TRBD1. This CDR3 comprises 13 residues. Trimming took 5 bases from V and 6 from J; bases not matched to a gene: 6. Germline CDR1 reads SEHNR; CDR2 reads FQNEAQ (reference sequence). The DNA for the CDR3 is TGTGCCAGCAGCCCAGGGGGAGAGGCTGAAGCTTTCTTT. Protein sequence: CASSPGGEAEAFF.

In its sample, this clone ranks as medium-sized. DNA for the CDR3: TGCAGCGCTATGGGCGACGGTGGAAACACCATATATTTT. It codes for CSAMGDGGNTIYF. This rearrangement joins TRBV29-1 to TRBJ1-3; no clear D. Looked up from germline, CDR1 is SQVTM and CDR2 is ANQGSEA. This CDR3 has 13 amino acids. V lost 7 bases and J lost 3, with 13 bases in between. The whole variable domain, filled in from reference TRBV29-1 and TRBJ1-3, reads SAVISQKPSRDICQRGTSLTIQCQVDSQVTMMFWYRQQPGQSLTLIATANQGSEATYESGFVIDKFPISRPNLTFSTLTVSNMSPEDSSIYLCSAMGDGGNTIYFGEGSWLTVV.

The V call is TRBV29-1, the J call TRBJ1-4; a possible D gene is TRBD1 (6 bases). The CDR3 is made up of 13 amino acids. Trimming took off 6 bases at V and 6 bases at J, with 14 bases between the two ends. Germline assignment: CDR1 SQVTM and CDR2 ANQGSEA. CDR3 loop: CSVPTGGDEKLFF. The DNA for the CDR3 is TGCAGCGTCCCCACGGGGGGCGATGAAAAACTGTTTTTT.

This clone showed up just a few times. The chain couples TRBV4-2 to TRBJ2-3; no definite D call. The CDR3 totals 14 residues. Germline V gene data show CDR1 as LGHNA and CDR2 as YNFKEQ. V dropped 1 base and J dropped 4 bases, with 9 bases sitting between them. The CDR3 DNA sequence: TGTGCCAGCAGCCAAGTGGTAGAGGCAGATACGCAGTATTTT. It yields the protein CASSQVVEADTQYF.

The chain uses TRBV7-9 and TRBJ1-2; TRBD1 aligns across 10 bases. Germline CDR1 reads SEHNR; CDR2 reads FQNEAQ (reference sequence). The CDR3 consists of 13 residues. V lost 7 bases to trimming and J lost 7 bases; unmatched junction nucleotides: 6. The CDR3 DNA reads TGTGCCAGCATAGGGACAGGGGCCTTTGGCTACACCTTC. This translates into CASIGTGAFGYTF.

The CDR3 DNA follows: TGTGCCAGCAGACCTCCGGGACGGGGGGCCTACGAGCAGTACTTC. Translation gives CASRPPGRGAYEQYF. The V call is TRBV16, the J call TRBJ2-7; 7 nucleotides align to TRBD2. After removal of 6 bases from V and 2 bases from J, the junction contained 10 bases not matched to a gene. Germline values: CDR1 KGHSY, CDR2 FQNENV. The CDR3 covers 15 residues.

The genes are TRBV6-5 and TRBJ1-1; 7 bases agree with TRBD1. CDR3 size: 14 residues. Per the germline V gene, CDR1 is MNHEY and CDR2 is SVGAGI. J gave up 4 bases and V 0 bases, and 2 bases lay outside the gene matches. CDR3: CASSYSYRGTEAFF. The CDR3 DNA reads as TGTGCCAGCAGTTACTCGTACAGGGGCACTGAAGCTTTCTTT.

The chain joins TRBV7-2 to TRBJ2-5; D possibly corresponds to TRBD1 (6 bases). This CDR3 has 15 amino acids. In germline, CDR1 is SGHTA, CDR2 FQGNSA. The V end lost 0 bases, the J end lost 5 bases, and 13 bases lay between the germline ends. The CDR3, as DNA: TGTGCCAGCAGCTTAGCGTTGCGAACAGGGGAGACCCAGTACTTC. The encoded protein is CASSLALRTGETQYF.

This chain connects TRBV18 to TRBJ1-1, with no clear D. Deletions cut 0 bases from V and 3 bases from J, with 5 bases between. Germline CDR1 and CDR2: KGHSH and LQKENI. The CDR3 has 13 residues. The CDR3 bases are TGTGCCAGCTCACCACCCCCAGACACTGAAGCTTTCTTT. Amino acids: CASSPPPDTEAFF.

This sequence joins TRBV19 and TRBJ2-7; D gene unclear. The CDR3 is made up of 14 amino acids. Germline CDR1 and CDR2: LNHDA and SQIVND (reference sequence). V was shortened by 2 bases and J by 0 bases, with 8 bases between the two germline ends. The CDR3 protein is CASSIRDNSYEQYF. The CDR3 DNA reads TGTGCCAGTAGTATAAGAGACAACTCCTACGAGCAGTACTTC.